The rows below give T cell receptor beta chains drawn from one sample of a study of T cell repertoires in cytomegalovirus infection. These TCRs' antigens remain unknown. TCRdb fed the reads into MiXCR, producing one record per CDR3 protein. Of around 900,000 distinct CDR3 sequences in the sample, around 32% are singletons; the top ten hold roughly 12%. Sample: cultured CD8+ T cells from PBMCs, taken from culture after CMV antigen stimulation. The source is a human donor in good health (CMV status not recorded). Some clones in this sample may be carry-over from other donors' samples. The CDR3 runs from the conserved cysteine through the conserved F or W. D genes are given only for firm matches. Size is omitted from some rows. Given values are once, few, many or a class for expanded clones.

v_gene: TRBV6-5
j_gene: TRBJ2-5
d_gene: TRBD2
abundance: few
CDR3aa: CASSLPGLAGALQETQYF
CDR3nt: TGTGCCAGCAGTTTACCGGGACTAGCGGGGGCCCTCCAAGAGACCCAGTACTTC

v_gene: TRBV10-3
j_gene: TRBJ1-1
d_gene: -
abundance: -
CDR3aa: CAISGVPRGTEAFF
CDR3nt: TGTGCCATCAGTGGTGTCCCCCGGGGCACTGAAGCTTTCTTT

v_gene: TRBV6-5
j_gene: TRBJ2-3
d_gene: TRBD2
abundance: -
CDR3aa: CASGWAGETDTQYF
CDR3nt: TGTGCCAGCGGATGGGCGGGGGAAACAGATACGCAGTATTTT

v_gene: TRBV2
j_gene: TRBJ2-7
d_gene: -
abundance: -
CDR3aa: CASSEYNEQYF
CDR3nt: TGTGCCAGCAGTGAATATAACGAGCAGTACTTC

v_gene: TRBV24-1
j_gene: TRBJ1-2
d_gene: TRBD1
abundance: few
CDR3aa: CATSDSKTGGIYGYTF
CDR3nt: TGTGCCACCAGTGATTCGAAGACAGGGGGTATCTATGGCTACACCTTC

v_gene: TRBV7-6
j_gene: TRBJ2-1
d_gene: -
abundance: -
CDR3aa: CASSPPIDRKQFF
CDR3nt: TGTGCCAGCAGCCCCCCAATCGACAGGAAGCAGTTCTTC

v_gene: TRBV28
j_gene: TRBJ2-3
d_gene: -
abundance: -
CDR3aa: CASSWGGRGTDTQYF
CDR3nt: TGTGCCAGCAGTTGGGGCGGGCGAGGCACAGATACGCAGTATTTT

v_gene: TRBV27
j_gene: TRBJ2-1
d_gene: TRBD2
abundance: -
CDR3aa: CASSSGGASNEQFF
CDR3nt: TGTGCCAGCAGTAGCGGGGGGGCCTCCAATGAGCAGTTCTTC

v_gene: TRBV6-2/TRBV6-3
j_gene: TRBJ2-1
d_gene: TRBD2
abundance: -
CDR3aa: CASSYDLAGGNSYNEQFF
CDR3nt: TGTGCCAGCAGTTACGATCTAGCGGGGGGTAACTCCTACAATGAGCAGTTCTTC

v_gene: TRBV7-9
j_gene: TRBJ1-2
d_gene: TRBD1
abundance: few
CDR3aa: CASSLPGGLRGYTF
CDR3nt: TGTGCCAGCAGCTTACCAGGGGGCCTGAGGGGCTACACCTTC

v_gene: TRBV6-5
j_gene: TRBJ1-1
d_gene: -
abundance: -
CDR3aa: CASSYLGYNTEAFF
CDR3nt: TGTGCCAGCAGTTACTTGGGTTACAACACTGAAGCTTTCTTT

v_gene: TRBV5-6
j_gene: TRBJ2-7
d_gene: -
abundance: -
CDR3aa: CASSEDRYEQYF
CDR3nt: TGTGCCAGCAGCGAGGACAGATACGAGCAGTACTTC

v_gene: TRBV15
j_gene: TRBJ2-3
d_gene: -
abundance: few
CDR3aa: CATSKGLSVTDTQYF
CDR3nt: TGTGCCACCAGCAAGGGCTTGAGCGTCACAGATACGCAGTATTTT

v_gene: TRBV24-1
j_gene: TRBJ2-5
d_gene: TRBD1
abundance: -
CDR3aa: CATSDPDRGPGETQYF
CDR3nt: TGTGCCACCAGTGATCCCGACAGGGGCCCTGGGGAGACCCAGTACTTC

v_gene: TRBV7-2
j_gene: TRBJ1-5
d_gene: -
abundance: few
CDR3aa: CASSLVSAVQPQHF
CDR3nt: TGTGCCAGCAGCTTAGTATCCGCCGTTCAGCCCCAGCATTTT

v_gene: TRBV28
j_gene: TRBJ2-4
d_gene: -
abundance: -
CDR3aa: CASRHPGLKGAKNIQYF
CDR3nt: TGTGCCAGCAGACACCCGGGACTCAAGGGGGCCAAAAACATTCAGTACTTC

v_gene: TRBV11-2
j_gene: TRBJ2-1
d_gene: TRBD2
abundance: -
CDR3aa: CASSRPGLAANEQFF
CDR3nt: TGTGCCAGCAGCCGACCGGGACTAGCTGCAAATGAGCAGTTCTTC

v_gene: TRBV5-5
j_gene: TRBJ2-3
d_gene: TRBD2
abundance: -
CDR3aa: CASSLASGGAGSTDTQYF
CDR3nt: TGTGCCAGCAGCCTTGCTAGCGGGGGGGCCGGGAGCACAGATACGCAGTATTTT

v_gene: TRBV4-3
j_gene: TRBJ2-1
d_gene: TRBD2
abundance: -
CDR3aa: CASSPAAGTSGYNEQFF
CDR3nt: TGCGCCAGCAGCCCCGCCGCCGGGACTAGCGGCTACAATGAGCAGTTCTTC

v_gene: TRBV14
j_gene: TRBJ2-1
d_gene: -
abundance: -
CDR3aa: CASSQLLLRSYNEQFF
CDR3nt: TGTGCCAGCAGCCAACTCCTGCTAAGGTCCTACAATGAGCAGTTCTTC

v_gene: TRBV14
j_gene: TRBJ2-1
d_gene: TRBD2
abundance: few
CDR3aa: CASSHPTSGAYNEQFF
CDR3nt: TGTGCCAGCAGCCACCCGACTAGCGGGGCCTACAATGAGCAGTTCTTC

v_gene: TRBV5-1
j_gene: TRBJ2-5
d_gene: TRBD1
abundance: -
CDR3aa: CASSWRTGNYQETQYF
CDR3nt: TGCGCCAGCAGCTGGCGGACAGGGAATTACCAAGAGACCCAGTACTTC

v_gene: TRBV25-1
j_gene: TRBJ2-5
d_gene: TRBD2
abundance: -
CDR3aa: CASSELGAGGRETQYF
CDR3nt: TGTGCCAGCAGTGAATTAGGTGCGGGGGGGCGAGAGACCCAGTACTTC

v_gene: TRBV7-6
j_gene: TRBJ2-3
d_gene: -
abundance: few
CDR3aa: CASSLASSTDTQYF
CDR3nt: TGTGCCAGCAGCTTAGCCTCTAGCACAGATACGCAGTATTTT

v_gene: TRBV29-1
j_gene: TRBJ2-3
d_gene: -
abundance: -
CDR3aa: CGVPEKVTDTQYF
CDR3nt: TGCGGCGTCCCGGAGAAGGTCACAGATACGCAGTATTTT

v_gene: TRBV6-1
j_gene: TRBJ1-1
d_gene: -
abundance: many
CDR3aa: CASTPPRGQAGEAFF
CDR3nt: TGTGCCAGCACCCCCCCTCGGGGGCAGGCAGGTGAAGCTTTCTTT

v_gene: TRBV7-3
j_gene: TRBJ2-1
d_gene: -
abundance: many
CDR3aa: CASSLTSGLVLYNEQFF
CDR3nt: TGTGCCAGCAGCTTAACTTCGGGGCTTGTCCTCTACAATGAGCAGTTCTTC

v_gene: TRBV27
j_gene: TRBJ2-3
d_gene: -
abundance: few
CDR3aa: CASRSGDGTSTDTQYF
CDR3nt: TGTGCCAGCAGATCAGGGGACGGTACTAGCACAGATACGCAGTATTTT

v_gene: TRBV3-1
j_gene: TRBJ2-1
d_gene: -
abundance: few
CDR3aa: CASRPDGWGYNEQFF
CDR3nt: TGTGCCAGCAGGCCTGACGGATGGGGCTACAATGAGCAGTTCTTC

v_gene: TRBV10-2
j_gene: TRBJ2-3
d_gene: TRBD2
abundance: -
CDR3aa: CASSELERGSTDTQYF
CDR3nt: TGCGCCAGCAGTGAGCTTGAGCGGGGGAGCACAGATACGCAGTATTTT

v_gene: TRBV7-6
j_gene: TRBJ2-5
d_gene: -
abundance: -
CDR3aa: CASLHSAAQETQYF
CDR3nt: TGTGCCAGCCTCCACTCAGCAGCCCAAGAGACCCAGTACTTC

v_gene: TRBV6-1
j_gene: TRBJ2-2
d_gene: -
abundance: many
CDR3aa: CASSYQNTGELFF
CDR3nt: TGTGCCAGCAGTTACCAAAACACCGGGGAGCTGTTTTTT

v_gene: TRBV19
j_gene: TRBJ1-1
d_gene: TRBD1
abundance: few
CDR3aa: CASSLQPQGAAEAFF
CDR3nt: TGTGCCAGTAGTCTCCAGCCCCAGGGGGCAGCTGAAGCTTTCTTT

v_gene: TRBV19
j_gene: TRBJ1-4
d_gene: -
abundance: few
CDR3aa: CARPGAFEKLFF
CDR3nt: TGTGCCAGGCCTGGGGCCTTTGAAAAACTGTTTTTT

v_gene: TRBV28
j_gene: TRBJ1-1
d_gene: -
abundance: -
CDR3aa: CASSLEEGPRTEAFF
CDR3nt: TGTGCCAGCAGTTTAGAGGAGGGTCCGAGAACTGAAGCTTTCTTT

v_gene: TRBV7-6
j_gene: TRBJ2-1
d_gene: -
abundance: -
CDR3aa: CVSSRGGGAAREQFF
CDR3nt: TGTGTCAGCAGCCGGGGCGGCGGGGCCGCCAGAGAGCAGTTCTTC

v_gene: TRBV7-6
j_gene: TRBJ1-1
d_gene: -
abundance: many
CDR3aa: CASSLAGESTEAFF
CDR3nt: TGTGCCAGCAGCCTGGCTGGGGAGAGCACTGAAGCTTTCTTT

v_gene: TRBV7-8
j_gene: TRBJ1-1
d_gene: TRBD1
abundance: -
CDR3aa: CASSVRGNVWNTEAFF
CDR3nt: TGTGCCAGCAGCGTCAGGGGGAACGTCTGGAACACTGAAGCTTTCTTT

v_gene: TRBV7-6
j_gene: TRBJ1-1
d_gene: -
abundance: few
CDR3aa: CASSAEGWAEAFF
CDR3nt: TGTGCCAGCAGCGCGGAGGGCTGGGCTGAAGCTTTCTTT

v_gene: TRBV7-8
j_gene: TRBJ1-3
d_gene: -
abundance: -
CDR3aa: CASSTSSGPIYF
CDR3nt: TGTGCCAGCAGCACCTCGTCCGGGCCCATATATTTT

v_gene: TRBV12-3/TRBV12-4
j_gene: TRBJ1-5
d_gene: -
abundance: many
CDR3aa: CASSSSREWNQPQHF
CDR3nt: TGTGCCAGCAGTTCATCCAGGGAATGGAATCAGCCCCAGCATTTT

v_gene: TRBV12-3/TRBV12-4
j_gene: TRBJ2-1
d_gene: TRBD2
abundance: -
CDR3aa: CASSRRGGGARGQFF
CDR3nt: TGTGCCAGCAGCCGCCGGGGCGGGGGGGCCCGAGGGCAGTTCTTC

v_gene: TRBV7-6
j_gene: TRBJ2-3
d_gene: -
abundance: many
CDR3aa: CASSLTTEGSDTQYF
CDR3nt: TGTGCCAGCAGCCTTACCACCGAGGGATCAGATACGCAGTATTTT

v_gene: TRBV10-3
j_gene: TRBJ2-1
d_gene: TRBD2
abundance: many
CDR3aa: CAISEEAGGPWEQFF
CDR3nt: TGTGCCATCAGTGAGGAAGCGGGGGGGCCATGGGAGCAGTTCTTC

v_gene: TRBV4-3
j_gene: TRBJ2-2
d_gene: TRBD2
abundance: -
CDR3aa: CASSPPASGGNTGELFF
CDR3nt: TGCGCCAGCAGCCCCCCCGCTAGCGGGGGGAACACCGGGGAGCTGTTTTTT